The present entry profiles one TCR beta chain with its context. Clones were sequenced by immunoSEQ multiplex PCR, and TCRdb holds only the in-frame ones, with some missing. Here the sample spans about 360,000 clones, more than 75% being singletons. The entry originates in a study of blood T cell repertoires in COVID-19. Trimming removed 2 bases at V and 2 bases at J, with 12 bases between. The CDR3 is 15 amino acids. Germline lookup yields CDR1 MNHEY and CDR2 SVGAGI. Sequences were obtained from peripheral blood. The chain couples TRBV6-5 to TRBJ1-2; D possibly corresponds to TRBD1 (5 bases). This clonotype was obtained from a human donor with acute or convalescent COVID-19. The donor label of this sample is uncertain. CDR3 residues: CASSYTRVFNYGYTF. The CDR3 DNA sequence: TGTGCCAGCAGTTACACCAGGGTTTTCAACTATGGCTACACCTTC.